The clone carrying this T cell receptor (beta chain) was observed a few times. Its specificity is unknown. MiXCR, applied by TCRdb to the RT-PCR reads, yields one record per CDR3 protein. The profile shows 650,000 to 700,000 distinct CDR3 sequences, more than 15% of them singletons. The ends were cut back, 3 bases at V and 0 bases at J, with 6 bases in the middle. CDR1 and CDR2 (germline): DFQATT, SNEGSKA (reference sequence). This CDR3 spans 13 amino acids. This entry comes from a study of response to subunit inactivated influenza vaccine. Study-wide results and limits: The authors suggested that few new T cells are recruited per seasonal influenza vaccination.

The sample was PBMCs from blood, taken approximately 13 days after vaccination. The chain couples TRBV20-1 to TRBJ1-3, with D hard to call. The sequence derives from a man aged 45-60 years who received an inactivated influenza vaccine. The CDR3 region has the DNA TGCAGTGCTAGCCGGCACTCTGGAAACACCATATATTTT. Translated: CSASRHSGNTIYF.